These 2 T cell receptor beta chains came from one sample sequenced in a study of cytomegalovirus exposure and HLA in healthy donors. Primers included in the PCR were 60 Vbeta and 13 Jbeta primers. Repertoires were generated with immunoSEQ multiplex PCR, while TCRdb's copy carries only in-frame clones and drops some. The sample includes 110,000 to 150,000 clones, 77% seen only once; the top ten take roughly 3.7%. Sequencing input: PBMCs. These receptors were obtained from a male donor in good health and CMV-seronegative.

This rearrangement joins TRBV6-6 to TRBJ2-2, with 8 bases lining up with TRBD1. This CDR3 is 15 amino acids long. J was trimmed by 2 bases and V by 6 bases; bases with no gene match: 5. CDR1 MNHNY and CDR2 SVGAGI come from the germline V gene (reference sequence). The CDR3 nucleotides are TGTGCCAGCAGCTTAGGACAGGGTAACACCGGGGAGCTGTTTTTT. Its protein is CASSLGQGNTGELFF.

This clone has a handful of counts. This chain connects TRBV6-5 to TRBJ1-4; tentative D call: TRBD1 (5 bases). CDR3 length equals 15 residues. Trimming pared 4 bases from V and 0 bases from J, leaving 9 bases between. Germline CDR1 reads MNHEY; CDR2 reads SVGAGI. The CDR3 bases are TGTGCCAGCAGTTTGACAGACCCAACTAATGAAAAACTGTTTTTT. Translation: CASSLTDPTNEKLFF.